What follows is one T cell receptor beta chain and its context. What it binds is not known. The entry originates in a study of identical twins. Healthy Caucasians, and only they, were the donors. This CDR3 is built from 17 residues. V dropped 3 bases and J dropped 4 bases, with 21 bases sitting between them. Study conclusions and caveats: Diverse VJ usage suggested most zero-insertion clonotypes were not invariant T cells. Abundant beta clonotypes from cord blood bore fewer insertions; memory repertoires lacked this pattern.

Unique molecular identifiers were in the cDNA, with template-switch universal primer binding. TCRdb analysed the 5' RACE reads with MiXCR anew, one entry per CDR3 protein. The sample has some 1,600,000 distinct CDR3 sequences; 32% are singletons. The V call is TRBV12-3 or TRBV12-4, the J call TRBJ1-2; possible D gene TRBD1, 5 bases. Material: cord blood. This TCR was recovered from a newborn girl in good health. The CDR3 protein is CASSFGLTGTGSYGYTF. In DNA, the CDR3 is TGTGCCAGCAGTTTTGGTCTCACCGGGACGGGATCCTATGGCTACACCTTC.